These T cell receptor beta chains were read from a single sample in a study of PD-1 blockade in mismatch repair-deficient tumors. Here immunoSEQ multiplex PCR was the method, and the copy in TCRdb shows in-frame clones only, minus some. This sample has some 130,000 clones, with 85% to 90% found just once. Sample: peripheral blood, taken 72 weeks after starting pembrolizumab. These receptors originate from an adult with mismatch repair-deficient cancer. CDR3s include the opening cysteine and the closing phenylalanine or tryptophan. The D gene is left open where the match is weak. Part of the rows lack a size; the others show once, few, many or a class for expanded clones.

J: TRBJ2-4
size: .
V: TRBV4-3
D: .
DNA: TGCGCCAGCAGCCCCAGGAGGGGTGAGGGATACATTCAGTACTTC
CDR3: CASSPRRGEGYIQYF

J: TRBJ2-3
size: .
V: TRBV18
D: TRBD2
DNA: TGTGCCAGCTCACCAAAAAGCGGGAGGAGAGATACGCAGTATTTT
CDR3: CASSPKSGRRDTQYF

J: TRBJ1-5
size: .
V: TRBV11-3
D: .
DNA: TGTGCCAGCACCCCTAAGAGGGAAAAAGGGCAGCCCCAGCATTTT
CDR3: CASTPKREKGQPQHF

J: TRBJ1-2
size: .
V: TRBV4-1
D: .
DNA: TGCGCCAGCAGCCGTTGGCTTGGGGCTATTGGCTACACCTTC
CDR3: CASSRWLGAIGYTF

J: TRBJ2-1
size: .
V: TRBV6-6
D: .
DNA: TGTGCCAGCAGTTATGAGGGACGCGCCTACAATGAGCAGTTCTTC
CDR3: CASSYEGRAYNEQFF

J: TRBJ2-7
size: .
V: TRBV27
D: .
DNA: TGTGCCAGCAGTTTTTCCCTAGGCTACGAGCAGTACTTC
CDR3: CASSFSLGYEQYF

J: TRBJ2-5
size: .
V: TRBV6-1
D: .
DNA: TGTGCCAGCAGTAAACGGGACCAAGAGACCCAGTACTTC
CDR3: CASSKRDQETQYF

J: TRBJ1-1
size: .
V: TRBV10-2
D: .
DNA: TGCGCCAGCAGGAGTAGGGGAATGAACACTGAAGCTTTCTTT
CDR3: CASRSRGMNTEAFF

J: TRBJ2-7
size: .
V: TRBV15
D: TRBD1
DNA: TGTGCCACCCGGGACAGGGACCTACCCTACGAGCAGTACTTC
CDR3: CATRDRDLPYEQYF

J: TRBJ2-1
size: once
V: TRBV29-1
D: .
DNA: TGCAGCGTTGGGTCGGGAAGCTCCTACAATGAGCAGTTCTTC
CDR3: CSVGSGSSYNEQFF

J: TRBJ1-2
size: .
V: TRBV7-6
D: .
DNA: TGTGCCAGCAGCCCGGAGAGGGGGGGGGCTGATGGCTACACCTTC
CDR3: CASSPERGGADGYTF

J: TRBJ2-1
size: .
V: TRBV7-9
D: .
DNA: TGTGCCAGCAGCGCCCGGGGGCTCGGGTACAATGAGCAGTTCTTC
CDR3: CASSARGLGYNEQFF

J: TRBJ2-1
size: .
V: TRBV11-2
D: TRBD2
DNA: TGTGCCAGCAGCTTAATCCGCGGGAGAAATGAGCAGTTCTTC
CDR3: CASSLIRGRNEQFF

J: TRBJ2-1
size: many
V: TRBV5-1
D: TRBD1
DNA: TGCGCCAGCAGCTTGGGGACAGGGAACTACAATGAGCAGTTCTTC
CDR3: CASSLGTGNYNEQFF

J: TRBJ1-5
size: .
V: TRBV2
D: TRBD1
DNA: TGTGCCAGCAGTGACGGACAGGTACAGCCCCAGCATTTT
CDR3: CASSDGQVQPQHF

J: TRBJ1-2
size: .
V: TRBV6-5
D: TRBD1
DNA: TGTGCCAGCACTCTTACTCTGGGACAGTCCTATGGCTACACCTTC
CDR3: CASTLTLGQSYGYTF

J: TRBJ2-7
size: .
V: TRBV6-5
D: TRBD2
DNA: TGTGCCAGCAGTCCCCAGGGAGGGGCCTACGAGCAGTACTTC
CDR3: CASSPQGGAYEQYF

J: TRBJ2-7
size: .
V: TRBV6-5
D: TRBD2
DNA: TGTGCCAGCAGTTACCCCGGGACTAGCCGCGAGCAGTACTTC
CDR3: CASSYPGTSREQYF

J: TRBJ2-7
size: .
V: TRBV11-2
D: TRBD2
DNA: TGTGCCAGCAGCTTAGAGTTGTTGGTGGTAGCGGGATACGAGCAGTACTTC
CDR3: CASSLELLVVAGYEQYF

J: TRBJ1-1
size: .
V: TRBV6-4
D: .
DNA: TGTGCCAGCAGTGACTCTTATGAAGCTTTCTTT
CDR3: CASSDSYEAFF

J: TRBJ2-1
size: .
V: TRBV5-4
D: .
DNA: TGTGCCAGCAGCTTGAAGTGGGATGAGCAGTTCTTC
CDR3: CASSLKWDEQFF

J: TRBJ2-7
size: .
V: TRBV28
D: .
DNA: TGTGCCAGCAGCAACATGAACAGGGAGGTCGAGCAGTACTTC
CDR3: CASSNMNREVEQYF

J: TRBJ2-7
size: once
V: TRBV11-2
D: .
DNA: TGTGCCAGCAGCTTAGAGGCGGGGGCGAACTACGAGCAGTACTTC
CDR3: CASSLEAGANYEQYF

J: TRBJ2-7
size: .
V: TRBV7-9
D: TRBD1
DNA: TGTGCCAGCAGTTTCGACAGGGGATCATACGAGCAGTACTTC
CDR3: CASSFDRGSYEQYF

J: TRBJ1-3
size: .
V: TRBV6-5
D: .
DNA: TGTGCCAGCACCGCAGCTAGAGAGGCTAACACCATATATTTT
CDR3: CASTAAREANTIYF

J: TRBJ1-1
size: .
V: TRBV7-9
D: .
DNA: TGTGCCAGCAGGACAGCGAACACTGAAGCTTTCTTT
CDR3: CASRTANTEAFF

J: TRBJ2-7
size: .
V: TRBV11-3
D: .
DNA: TGTGCCAGCAGCTTTCGGGGACCCGCTTACGAGCAGTACTTC
CDR3: CASSFRGPAYEQYF

J: TRBJ2-7
size: .
V: TRBV29-1
D: .
DNA: TGCAGCGTTGAAATTCCGACAGCGACGGCATACGAGCAGTACTTC
CDR3: CSVEIPTATAYEQYF

J: TRBJ2-7
size: .
V: TRBV7-2
D: TRBD2
DNA: TGTGCCAGCAGCTTGACTAGCGTACGAGTGCAGTACTTC
CDR3: CASSLTSVRVQYF

J: TRBJ1-2
size: .
V: TRBV5-5
D: .
DNA: TGTGCCAGCAGCACACCAGGACGCGGGCATGGCTACACCTTC
CDR3: CASSTPGRGHGYTF

J: TRBJ2-3
size: .
V: TRBV7-3
D: TRBD2
DNA: TGTGCCAGCAGTAGACTAGCGGGAGCCCTGGATACGCAGTATTTT
CDR3: CASSRLAGALDTQYF

J: TRBJ2-5
size: .
V: TRBV2
D: .
DNA: TGTGCCAGCAGTGAACTAGCCCAAGAGACCCAGTACTTC
CDR3: CASSELAQETQYF

J: TRBJ1-1
size: .
V: TRBV29-1
D: .
DNA: TGCAGCGTTGAGACTAACACTGAAGCTTTCTTT
CDR3: CSVETNTEAFF

J: TRBJ2-1
size: .
V: TRBV28
D: .
DNA: TGTGCCAGCAGTGTTTCCAATGAGCAGTTCTTC
CDR3: CASSVSNEQFF

J: TRBJ2-7
size: once
V: TRBV27
D: TRBD2
DNA: TGTGCCAGCAGTTGGGGGGGAGCGGGGACCCCCTACGAGCAGTACTTC
CDR3: CASSWGGAGTPYEQYF

J: TRBJ2-5
size: .
V: TRBV27
D: .
DNA: TGTGCCAGCAGTAGAGGGGGGCCCCGCGGCCAGTACTTC
CDR3: CASSRGGPRGQYF

J: TRBJ2-4
size: .
V: TRBV7-2
D: TRBD1
DNA: TGTGCCAGCAGCTTTCGGACAGGAAGCCAAAACATTCAGTACTTC
CDR3: CASSFRTGSQNIQYF

J: TRBJ1-1
size: .
V: TRBV6-1
D: .
DNA: TGTGCCAGCAGTAACAGGGTAGGAACTGAAGCTTTCTTT
CDR3: CASSNRVGTEAFF

J: TRBJ2-7
size: once
V: TRBV19
D: .
DNA: TGTGCCAGTAGCATAGGGTCCTCCTACGAGCAGTACTTC
CDR3: CASSIGSSYEQYF

J: TRBJ2-6
size: once
V: TRBV29-1
D: .
DNA: TGCAGCGTTGAACGGGACGTGACTGGGGCCAACGTCCTGACTTTC
CDR3: CSVERDVTGANVLTF

J: TRBJ2-3
size: medium-sized
V: TRBV27
D: .
DNA: TGTGCCAGCAGTTCCACCACCGAAGATACGCAGTATTTT
CDR3: CASSSTTEDTQYF

J: TRBJ2-3
size: .
V: TRBV7-9
D: TRBD2
DNA: TGTGCCAGCAGCTTAGTCGGACTAGCCCCAGATACGCAGTATTTT
CDR3: CASSLVGLAPDTQYF

J: TRBJ1-1
size: .
V: TRBV5-6
D: TRBD1
DNA: TGTGCCAGCAGCTTGGTACGACAGGGGAACACTGAAGCTTTCTTT
CDR3: CASSLVRQGNTEAFF

J: TRBJ2-5
size: .
V: TRBV9
D: TRBD2
DNA: TGTGCCAGCAGCGCCGGCGGACTAGCGGGAGTCCAAGAGACCCAGTACTTC
CDR3: CASSAGGLAGVQETQYF

J: TRBJ2-7
size: .
V: TRBV7-8
D: TRBD2
DNA: TGTGCCAGCAGCTCGACTAGCTTCTACGAGCAGTACTTC
CDR3: CASSSTSFYEQYF